This T cell receptor (beta chain) was sequenced in a study of cytomegalovirus exposure and HLA in healthy donors. It was with 60 Vbeta and 13 Jbeta primers that the PCR ran. Assay used: immunoSEQ multiplex PCR; TCRdb lists only in-frame clones, some missing. The sample table sets out around 75,000 clones. The germline V and J ends were trimmed by 0 bases and 2 bases, with 11 bases remaining between them. Germline V lookup: CDR1 SGHDN, CDR2 FVKESK. The CDR3 is made up of 15 amino acids. Sequences were obtained from PBMCs. The sequence came from a man aged 35 to 55 in good health and CMV-seronegative. The chain employs TRBV14 and TRBJ2-7; D gene uncertain. The CDR3 sequence: CASSQDWARTYEQYF. In nucleotides, the CDR3 is TGTGCCAGCAGCCAAGATTGGGCACGTACCTACGAGCAGTACTTC.